These 7 T cell receptor beta chains share one sample of origin, sequenced in a study of blood T cell repertoires in COVID-19. Assay used: immunoSEQ multiplex PCR; TCRdb lists only in-frame clones, some missing. The sample includes roughly 250,000 clones, about 80% of them seen just once. The sample consisted of peripheral blood. The receptors stem from an elderly woman with acute or convalescent COVID-19.

V gene TRBV19 combines with J gene TRBJ2-3; the match to TRBD2 covers 10 bases. Germline assignment: CDR1 LNHDA and CDR2 SQIVND (reference sequence). V shed 3 bases, J shed 1 base, and the junction held 4 bases outside the gene matches. The CDR3 is 16 residues long. The CDR3 region has the DNA TGTGCCAGTAGTATTGCTAGCGGGGGCCGCACAGATACGCAGTATTTT. Protein sequence: CASSIASGGRTDTQYF. Full variable domain (remainder filled in from reference TRBV19 and TRBJ2-3): DGGITQSPKYLFRKEGQNVTLSCEQNLNHDAMYWYRQDPGQGLRLIYYSQIVNDFQKGDIAEGYSVSREKKESFPLTVTSAQKNPTAFYLCASSIASGGRTDTQYFGPGTRLTVL.

The table lists this clone with a count of one. The V call is TRBV18, the J call TRBJ2-3; D unresolved. Per germline, CDR1 KGHSH and CDR2 LQKENI. The CDR3 length is 16 residues. V dropped 6 bases and J dropped 0 bases, with 16 bases sitting between them. The CDR3 DNA follows: TGTGCCAGCTCGCGAAATAGCCCGATTAGCACAGATACGCAGTATTTT. This codes for CASSRNSPISTDTQYF.

The V and J genes are TRBV25-1 and TRBJ2-5, with a tentative D call TRBD2 (5 bases). The length of the CDR3 is 15 residues. Germline CDR1 and CDR2: MGHDK and SYGVNS. The ends were cut back, 1 base at V and 2 bases at J, with 11 bases in the middle. This CDR3 is CASSELGTSQETQYF. In DNA form, the CDR3 reads TGTGCCAGCAGTGAATTGGGAACTAGTCAAGAGACCCAGTACTTC.

This clone was counted a few times. The J gene is TRBJ1-3, the V gene TRBV18, with TRBD1 as a possible D gene (6 bases). Trimming took off 1 base at V and 0 bases at J, with 10 bases between the two ends. This CDR3 comprises 16 residues. Germline V gene lookup returns CDR1 KGHSH and CDR2 LQKENI. The CDR3 region has the DNA TGTGCCAGCTCACCACGGACAGCGCACTCTGGAAACACCATATATTTT. Its protein is CASSPRTAHSGNTIYF.

The gene calls are TRBV3-1 (or the pseudogene TRBV3-2) and TRBJ2-3; TRBD2 agrees at 11 bases. The CDR3 runs to 16 residues. V shed 4 bases and J 3 bases; nucleotides not matched to a gene: 6. Germline V lookup: CDR1 LGHDT, CDR2 YNNKEL (reference sequence). As DNA, the CDR3 is TGTGCCAGCAGCCTTAGCGGGAGGGCCGTGACAGATACGCAGTATTTT. Amino acids: CASSLSGRAVTDTQYF.

This chain connects TRBV30 to TRBJ1-1, with 9 bases aligning to TRBD1. The V segment lost 4 bases and the J segment 4 bases; nucleotides outside the gene matches: 7. This CDR3 has 14 residues. CDR1 and CDR2 from the germline V gene are GTSNPN and SVGIG (reference sequence). CDR3 DNA sequence: TGTGCCTGGATGTGGGGGACAGGGAGCACTGAAGCTTTCTTT. Its translation: CAWMWGTGSTEAFF.

This clone has only a few counts. This rearrangement joins TRBV19 to TRBJ1-2; no firm D call. V gave up 3 bases and J gave up 4 bases, with 12 bases separating them. This CDR3 is built from 14 residues. Germline V gene lookup returns CDR1 LNHDA and CDR2 SQIVND (reference sequence). The CDR3 region is CASSIGVKSYGYTF. Written as DNA, the CDR3 is TGTGCCAGTAGTATCGGGGTTAAGTCCTATGGCTACACCTTC.